This T cell receptor beta chain was sequenced during a study of T cells in Graves' hyperthyroidism and ophthalmopathy. This clonotype appeared a few times. Amplified TCR beta CDR3 regions came from RNA transcripts. The study used the HTBI primer set for a first-round RT-PCR of the TCR CDR3. TCRdb reprocessed the multiplex PCR reads via MiXCR and lists one record per CDR3 protein. This repertoire shows some 700,000 distinct CDR3 sequences, around 16% found once; its top ten account for around 16%. The CDR3 length is 13 residues. Trimming shortened V by 6 bases and J by 7 bases, and 17 bases separated the two germline ends. Germline assignment: CDR1 DFQATT and CDR2 SNEGSKA (reference sequence).

The material sequenced was blood. The chain couples TRBV20-1 to TRBJ2-3; maybe TRBD1 (5 bases). The receptor was derived from a man in his forties or fifties with Graves' hyperthyroidism. CDR3 coding DNA: TGCAGTGCCGCTCAGGGCAGTTTTTATACGCAGTATTTT. It yields the protein CSAAQGSFYTQYF.